The 4 T cell receptor beta chains presented below share a single source sample, sequenced in a study of T cells after yellow fever vaccination. TCRdb used MiXCR to reprocess the 5' RACE reads, holding one entry per CDR3 protein. The sample lists fewer than 450,000 distinct CDR3 sequences; under 14% were seen once. The sequencing used PBMCs, collected on the day of the first yellow fever vaccination. The receptors shown here come from a man younger than 30 who received the YFV17D yellow fever vaccine.

This clonotype was detected a few times. This chain uses TRBV7-2 with TRBJ1-5, with D possibly being TRBD1 (6 bases). Trimming removed 3 bases from V and 2 bases from J, with 14 bases in between. The CDR3 consists of 16 residues. Germline V CDR1 and CDR2: SGHTA, FQGNSA. CDR3 nucleotide sequence: TGTGCCAGCAGCTTTGGAGGGGGACGAGGCAATCAGCCCCAGCATTTT. Its protein product is CASSFGGGRGNQPQHF.

The chain has TRBV5-1 and TRBJ2-2; maybe TRBD1 (6 bases). The CDR3 is 14 residues long. Trimming removed 2 bases from V and 6 bases from J, with 11 bases in between. Germline V CDR1 and CDR2: SGHRS, YFSETQ. CDR3 DNA sequence: TGCGCCAGCAGCTTACTACAGGGACCCGGGGAGCTGTTTTTT. It encodes CASSLLQGPGELFF.

The chain links TRBV15 to TRBJ2-1, with 10 positions matching TRBD1. Germline assignment: CDR1 LNHNV and CDR2 YYDKDF (reference sequence). CDR3 length: 15 residues. V shed 1 base and J 7 bases; nucleotides not matched to a gene: 4. The CDR3 nucleotides are TGTGCCACCAGCAGAGGGACAGGGGGGGGGAATGAGCAGTTCTTC. This translates into CATSRGTGGGNEQFF.

The V and J genes are TRBV3-1 and TRBJ2-1; D may be TRBD2 (6 bases). Germline V lookup: CDR1 LGHDT, CDR2 YNNKEL (reference sequence). The V end lost 1 base, the J end lost 6 bases, and 7 bases lay between the germline ends. There are 13 residues in the CDR3. The CDR3 region is CASSQAGVNEQFF. CDR3 in DNA: TGTGCCAGCAGCCAAGCGGGGGTCAATGAGCAGTTCTTC.